This T cell receptor beta chain was captured by sequencing in a study of OX40 agonist ivuxolimab in advanced cancers. Study overall: The dose of intravenous ivuxolimab that patients received every 2 weeks ranged from 0.01 to 10 mg/kg. Patients were under 90% male with ages roughly 20 to 85, mean approximately 55. Broader study findings: Clones of CD4+ and CD8+ blood T cells grew by week 6 at doses of 0.1 to 3.0 mg/kg. CD4+ T cells averaged fewer expanded clones than CD8+ T cells.

Profiling relied on immunoSEQ multiplex PCR, and the TCRdb table lists in-frame clones only, not all of them. Of about 77,000 clones in the sample, roughly 89% were seen once. The germline CDR1 and CDR2 sequences are SGHDT and YYEEEE. Trimming took 1 base from V and 7 from J, leaving 6 bases between them. This CDR3 spans 11 amino acids. In its sample, this clone was seen once. Its specificity is not known. The gene calls are TRBV5-6 and TRBJ2-7, with unresolved D. The origin of this receptor is an adult with an advanced solid tumor such as melanoma, head and neck, liver or kidney cancer. The sequencing used CD4+ or CD8+ T cells sorted from blood, collected in a trial of the OX40 agonist ivuxolimab. The CDR3 nucleotides are TGTGCCAGCAGCTTGTGGCCGGAGCAGTACTTC. Encoded protein: CASSLWPEQYF.